What follows are 5 T cell receptor beta chains derived from one specimen sequenced in a study of blood T cell repertoires in COVID-19. Using immunoSEQ multiplex PCR, the repertoire was profiled, and TCRdb retains in-frame clones only, with some absent. The sample carries about 260,000 clones, about 85% recorded once. The sequenced material came from peripheral blood. The receptors here all came from a man aged 60 to 69 with acute or convalescent COVID-19.

The rearrangement links TRBV6-1 to TRBJ1-3; weak D call: TRBD1 (5 bases). Between the trimmed V and J ends, which lost 3 bases and 0 bases, there was a span of 6 bases. Germline V gene data show CDR1 as MNHNS and CDR2 as SASEGT. This CDR3 has 14 residues. The CDR3 sequence is CASSDTGSGNTIYF. DNA for the CDR3: TGTGCCAGCAGTGATACAGGCTCTGGAAACACCATATATTTT.

The rearrangement joins TRBV28 to TRBJ2-7, with TRBD1 matching over 10 bases. V trimming: 4 bases; J trimming: 9 bases; junction bases outside the gene matches: 12. There are 15 residues in the CDR3. Looked up from germline, CDR1 is MDHEN and CDR2 is SYDVKM. The CDR3 DNA follows: TGTGCCAGCAGTTCTCCGGGACAGGGGATGTCTGTGCAGTACTTC. Amino acids: CASSSPGQGMSVQYF.

The J gene is TRBJ2-3, the V gene TRBV9; no clear D gene. Trimming stripped 0 bases from V and 4 bases from J, with 6 bases between. CDR3 size: 13 residues. Germline-derived CDR1 and CDR2 are SGDLS and YYNGEE. The CDR3 sequence: CASSVAPSDTQYF. In DNA, the CDR3 is TGTGCCAGCAGCGTAGCTCCTTCAGATACGCAGTATTTT.

The rearrangement links TRBV4-1 to TRBJ1-4; no reliable D call. Between the trimmed V and J ends, which lost 4 bases and 3 bases, there was a span of 12 bases. The CDR3 contains 15 residues. CDR1 and CDR2 from the germline V gene are MGHRA and YSYEKL. The CDR3 is CASSRLGIPNEKLFF. In DNA, the CDR3 is TGCGCCAGCAGCCGACTAGGGATCCCTAATGAAAAACTGTTTTTT.

The chain combines TRBV11-3 with TRBJ2-2; 9 bases are a match to TRBD2. CDR1 and CDR2 from the germline V gene are SGHNT and YENEEA. The ends lost 5 bases at V and 2 bases at J; junction bases unmatched: 6. The length of the CDR3 is 16 residues. CDR3 nucleotide sequence: TGTGCCAGCAGCGCAAGAGCGGGAGGCAACACCGGGGAGCTGTTTTTT. It is translated as CASSARAGGNTGELFF.